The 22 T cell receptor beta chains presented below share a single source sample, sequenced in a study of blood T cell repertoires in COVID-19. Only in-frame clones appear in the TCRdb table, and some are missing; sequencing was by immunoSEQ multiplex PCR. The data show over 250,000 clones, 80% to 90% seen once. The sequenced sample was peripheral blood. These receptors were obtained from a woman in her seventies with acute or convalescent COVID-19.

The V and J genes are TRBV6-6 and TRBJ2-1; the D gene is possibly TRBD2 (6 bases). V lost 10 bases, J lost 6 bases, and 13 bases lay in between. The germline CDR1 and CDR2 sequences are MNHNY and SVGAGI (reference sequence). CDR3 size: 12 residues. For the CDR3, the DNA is TGTGCCACCAACCAGGGAGGCAATGAGCAGTTCTTC. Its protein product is CATNQGGNEQFF.

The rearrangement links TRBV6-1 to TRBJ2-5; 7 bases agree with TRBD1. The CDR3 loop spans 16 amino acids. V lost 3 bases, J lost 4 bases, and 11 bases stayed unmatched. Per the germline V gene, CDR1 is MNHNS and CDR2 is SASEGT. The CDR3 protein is CASSDPRQGFVETQYF. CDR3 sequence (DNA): TGTGCCAGCAGTGACCCACGACAGGGATTCGTAGAGACCCAGTACTTC.

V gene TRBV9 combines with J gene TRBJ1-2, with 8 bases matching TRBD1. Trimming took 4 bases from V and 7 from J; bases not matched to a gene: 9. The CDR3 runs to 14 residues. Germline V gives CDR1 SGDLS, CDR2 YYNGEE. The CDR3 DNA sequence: TGTGCCAGCAGCCCCTACGGACAGGGTCGTGGCTACACCTTC. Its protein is CASSPYGQGRGYTF.

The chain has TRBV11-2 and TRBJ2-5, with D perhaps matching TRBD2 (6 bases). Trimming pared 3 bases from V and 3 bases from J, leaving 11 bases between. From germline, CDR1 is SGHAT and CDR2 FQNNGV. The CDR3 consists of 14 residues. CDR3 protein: CASSLGTAKETQYF. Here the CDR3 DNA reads TGTGCCAGCAGCTTGGGGACTGCTAAAGAGACCCAGTACTTC.

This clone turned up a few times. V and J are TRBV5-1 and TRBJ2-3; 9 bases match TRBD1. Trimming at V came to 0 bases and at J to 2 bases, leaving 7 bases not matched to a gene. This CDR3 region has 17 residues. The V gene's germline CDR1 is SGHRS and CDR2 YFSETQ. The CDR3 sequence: CASSLEDRGRDTDTQYF. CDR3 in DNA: TGCGCCAGCAGCTTGGAGGACAGGGGAAGGGACACAGATACGCAGTATTTT. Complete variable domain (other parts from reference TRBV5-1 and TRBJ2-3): KAGVTQTPRYLIKTRGQQVTLSCSPISGHRSVSWYQQTPGQGLQFLFEYFSETQRNKGNFPGRFSGRQFSNSRSEMNVSTLELGDSALYLCASSLEDRGRDTDTQYFGPGTRLTVL.

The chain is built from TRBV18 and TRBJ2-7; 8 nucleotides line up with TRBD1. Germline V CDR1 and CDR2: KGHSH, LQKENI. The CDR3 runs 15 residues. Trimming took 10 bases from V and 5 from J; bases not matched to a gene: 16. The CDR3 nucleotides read TGTGCCATCGCCTACGGACAGGGTTCCCTCCACGAGCAGTACTTC. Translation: CAIAYGQGSLHEQYF.

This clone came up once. CDR3 in amino acids: CASSQDDGQNQPQHF. CDR3 coding DNA: TGTGCCAGCAGCCAAGATGATGGGCAGAATCAGCCCCAGCATTTT. This chain links TRBV3-1 (or the pseudogene TRBV3-2) with TRBJ1-5; D is unresolved. Germline V gives CDR1 LGHDT, CDR2 YNNKEL (reference sequence). Trimming pared 0 bases from V and 4 bases from J, leaving 10 bases between. The CDR3 loop spans 15 amino acids.

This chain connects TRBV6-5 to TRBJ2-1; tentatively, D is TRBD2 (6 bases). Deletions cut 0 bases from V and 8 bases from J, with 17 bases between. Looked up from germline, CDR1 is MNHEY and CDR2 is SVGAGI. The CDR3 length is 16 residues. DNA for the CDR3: TGTGCCAGCAGTTACTCGACGGGCGGGGCGCGGGATGAGCAGTTCTTC. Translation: CASSYSTGGARDEQFF.

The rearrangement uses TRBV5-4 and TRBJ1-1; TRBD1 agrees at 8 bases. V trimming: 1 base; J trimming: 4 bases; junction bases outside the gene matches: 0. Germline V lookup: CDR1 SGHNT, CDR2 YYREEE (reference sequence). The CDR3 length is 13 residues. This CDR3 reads CASSLTGGTEAFF. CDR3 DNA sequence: TGTGCCAGCAGCTTGACAGGGGGCACTGAAGCTTTCTTT.

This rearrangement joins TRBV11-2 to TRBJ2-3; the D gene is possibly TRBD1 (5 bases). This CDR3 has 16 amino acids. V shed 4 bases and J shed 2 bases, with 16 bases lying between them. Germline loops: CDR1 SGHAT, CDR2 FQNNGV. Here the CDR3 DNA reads TGTGCCAGCAGCTCCGGACAATCATATAACACAGATACGCAGTATTTT. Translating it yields CASSSGQSYNTDTQYF.

The CDR3 DNA reads as TGTGCCAGTCCGGGACAGGGGTACACCGGGGAGCTGTTTTTT. Amino acids: CASPGQGYTGELFF. The chain combines TRBV6-5 with TRBJ2-2, with 10 nucleotides matching TRBD1. Germline assignment: CDR1 MNHEY and CDR2 SVGAGI. This CDR3 contains 14 residues. V lost 9 bases to trimming and J lost 3 bases; unmatched junction nucleotides: 4.

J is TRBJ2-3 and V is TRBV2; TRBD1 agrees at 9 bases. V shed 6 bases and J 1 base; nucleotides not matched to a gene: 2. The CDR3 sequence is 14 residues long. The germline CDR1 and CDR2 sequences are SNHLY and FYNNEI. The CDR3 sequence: CASSRDRGTDTQYF. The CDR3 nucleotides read TGTGCCAGCAGCCGGGACAGGGGCACAGATACGCAGTATTTT.

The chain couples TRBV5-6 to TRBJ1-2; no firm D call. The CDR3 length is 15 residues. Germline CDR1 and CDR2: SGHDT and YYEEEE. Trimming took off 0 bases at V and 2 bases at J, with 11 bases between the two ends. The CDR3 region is CASSLGAASNYGYTF. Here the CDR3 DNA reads TGTGCCAGCAGCTTGGGGGCAGCTTCCAACTATGGCTACACCTTC.

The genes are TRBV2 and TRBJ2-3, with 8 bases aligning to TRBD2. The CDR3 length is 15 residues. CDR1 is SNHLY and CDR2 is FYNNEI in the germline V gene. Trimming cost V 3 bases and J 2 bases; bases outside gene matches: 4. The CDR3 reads CASSDTSGITDTQYF. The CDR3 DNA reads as TGTGCCAGCAGTGACACTAGCGGTATCACAGATACGCAGTATTTT.

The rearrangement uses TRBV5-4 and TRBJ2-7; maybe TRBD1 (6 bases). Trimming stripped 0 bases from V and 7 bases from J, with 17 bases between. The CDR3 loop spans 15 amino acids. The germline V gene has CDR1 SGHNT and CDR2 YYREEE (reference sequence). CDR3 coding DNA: TGTGCCAGCAGCTTGGGAGGCACAGGGCGTAAAGAGCAGTACTTC. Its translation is CASSLGGTGRKEQYF.

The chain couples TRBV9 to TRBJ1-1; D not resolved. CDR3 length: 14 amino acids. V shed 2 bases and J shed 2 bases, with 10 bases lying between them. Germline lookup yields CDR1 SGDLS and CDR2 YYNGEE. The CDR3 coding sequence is TGTGCCAGCAGCGTCCAACAGTACAACACTGAAGCTTTCTTT. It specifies CASSVQQYNTEAFF.

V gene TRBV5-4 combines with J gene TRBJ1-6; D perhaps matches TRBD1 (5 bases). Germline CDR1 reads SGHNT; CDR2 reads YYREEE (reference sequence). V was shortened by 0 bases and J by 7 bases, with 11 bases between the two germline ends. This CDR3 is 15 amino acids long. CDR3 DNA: TGTGCCAGCAGCTTGGATCGGGGGGGGAATTCACCCCTCCACTTT. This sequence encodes CASSLDRGGNSPLHF.

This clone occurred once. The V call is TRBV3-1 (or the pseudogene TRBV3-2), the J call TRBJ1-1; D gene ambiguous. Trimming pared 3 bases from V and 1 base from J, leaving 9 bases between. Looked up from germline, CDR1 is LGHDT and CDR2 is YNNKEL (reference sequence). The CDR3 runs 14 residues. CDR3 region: CASSHGRTNTEAFF. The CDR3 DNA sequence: TGTGCCAGCAGCCATGGGCGTACGAACACTGAAGCTTTCTTT.

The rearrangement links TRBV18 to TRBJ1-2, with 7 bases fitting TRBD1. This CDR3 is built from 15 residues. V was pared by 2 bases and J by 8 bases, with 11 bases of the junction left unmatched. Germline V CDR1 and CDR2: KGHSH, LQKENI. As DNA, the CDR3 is TGTGCCAGCTCACCAGATCGGCAGGGGGTTGGAGGCTACACCTTC. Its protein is CASSPDRQGVGGYTF.

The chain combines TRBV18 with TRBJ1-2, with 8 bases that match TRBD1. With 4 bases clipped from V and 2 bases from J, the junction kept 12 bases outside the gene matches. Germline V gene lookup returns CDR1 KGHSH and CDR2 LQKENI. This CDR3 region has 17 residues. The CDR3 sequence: CASSQSPPRQGNYGYTF. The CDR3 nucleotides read TGTGCCAGCTCACAGAGCCCCCCTCGACAGGGGAACTATGGCTACACCTTC.

The chain's CDR3 is CASSQGSGGYNSPLHF. The CDR3 coding sequence is TGTGCCAGCAGCCAAGGGTCCGGAGGATATAATTCACCCCTCCACTTT. The V and J genes are TRBV3-1 (or the pseudogene TRBV3-2) and TRBJ1-6, with D hard to call. The CDR3 is made up of 16 amino acids. Trimming cost V 1 base and J 4 bases, with 11 bases left between them. CDR1 is LGHDT and CDR2 is YNNKEL in the germline V gene (reference sequence).

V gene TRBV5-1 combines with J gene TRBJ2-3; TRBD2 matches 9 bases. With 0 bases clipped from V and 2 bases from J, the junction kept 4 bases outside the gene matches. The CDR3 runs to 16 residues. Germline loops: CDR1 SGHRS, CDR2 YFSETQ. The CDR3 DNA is TGCGCCAGCAGCTTGGGGGCTAGCGGGAACACAGATACGCAGTATTTT. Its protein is CASSLGASGNTDTQYF.